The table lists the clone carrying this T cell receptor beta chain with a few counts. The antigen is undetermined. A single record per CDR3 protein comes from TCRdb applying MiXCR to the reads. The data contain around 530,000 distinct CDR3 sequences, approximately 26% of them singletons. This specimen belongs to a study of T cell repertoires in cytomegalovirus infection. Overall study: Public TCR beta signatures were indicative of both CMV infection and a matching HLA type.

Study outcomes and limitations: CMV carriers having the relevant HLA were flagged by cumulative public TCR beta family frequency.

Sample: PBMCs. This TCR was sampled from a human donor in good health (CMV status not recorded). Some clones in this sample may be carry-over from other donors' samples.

In DNA, the CDR3 is TGCGCCAGCAGTACCGGGACAGGGTTCACAGATACGCAGTATTTT. Amino acids: CASSTGTGFTDTQYF. The rearrangement links TRBV10-1 to TRBJ2-3; 9 bases line up with TRBD1. J gave up 2 bases and V 5 bases, and 5 bases lay outside the gene matches. This CDR3 is 15 amino acids long. The germline CDR1 and CDR2 sequences are WNHNN and SYGVQD (reference sequence).